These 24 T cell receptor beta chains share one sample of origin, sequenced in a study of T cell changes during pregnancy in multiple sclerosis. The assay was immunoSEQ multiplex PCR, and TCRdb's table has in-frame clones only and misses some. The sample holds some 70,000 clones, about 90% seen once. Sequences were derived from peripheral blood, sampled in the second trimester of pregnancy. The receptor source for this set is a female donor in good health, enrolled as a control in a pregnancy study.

This CDR3 reads CASSPPGLAKQETQYF. DNA for the CDR3: TGTGCCAGCAGCCCCCCGGGACTAGCGAAGCAAGAGACCCAGTACTTC. This chain uses TRBV11-3 with TRBJ2-5; 10 bases are a match to TRBD2. The CDR3 runs to 16 residues. The junction had 8 bases not matched to a gene; V was cut back by 5 bases and J by 2 bases. In germline, CDR1 is SGHNT, CDR2 YENEEA.

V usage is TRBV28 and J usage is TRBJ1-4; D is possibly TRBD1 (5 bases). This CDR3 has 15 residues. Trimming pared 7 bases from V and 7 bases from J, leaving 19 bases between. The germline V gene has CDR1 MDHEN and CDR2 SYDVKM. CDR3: CASKTTGGWAEKLFF. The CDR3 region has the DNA TGTGCCAGCAAAACCACGGGGGGTTGGGCTGAAAAACTGTTTTTT.

The CDR3 protein is CASINSPANTDTQYF. CDR3 in DNA: TGCGCCAGCATTAACTCCCCCGCCAACACAGATACGCAGTATTTT. This sequence joins TRBV5-1 and TRBJ2-3; D is ambiguous. Germline CDR1 SGHRS, CDR2 YFSETQ. The CDR3 spans 15 residues. V was pared by 6 bases and J by 2 bases, with 16 bases between.

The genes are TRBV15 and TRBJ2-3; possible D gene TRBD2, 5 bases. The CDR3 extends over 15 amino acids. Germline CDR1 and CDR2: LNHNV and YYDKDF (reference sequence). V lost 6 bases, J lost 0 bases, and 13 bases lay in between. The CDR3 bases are TGTGCCACCAGTTCGAGCGGATCTAGCACAGATACGCAGTATTTT. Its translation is CATSSSGSSTDTQYF.

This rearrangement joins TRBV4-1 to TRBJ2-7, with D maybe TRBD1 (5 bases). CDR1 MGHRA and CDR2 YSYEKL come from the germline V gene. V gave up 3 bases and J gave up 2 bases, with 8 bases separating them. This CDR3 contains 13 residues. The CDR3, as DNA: TGCGCCAGCAGCCACCTAGGGGCCTACGAGCAGTACTTC. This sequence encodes CASSHLGAYEQYF.

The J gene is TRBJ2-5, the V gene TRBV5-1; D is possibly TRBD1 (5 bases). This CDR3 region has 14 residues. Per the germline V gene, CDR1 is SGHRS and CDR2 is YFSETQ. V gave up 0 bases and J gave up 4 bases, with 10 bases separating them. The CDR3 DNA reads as TGCGCCAGCAGCTTGGGCGACAGACCAGAGACCCAGTACTTC. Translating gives CASSLGDRPETQYF.

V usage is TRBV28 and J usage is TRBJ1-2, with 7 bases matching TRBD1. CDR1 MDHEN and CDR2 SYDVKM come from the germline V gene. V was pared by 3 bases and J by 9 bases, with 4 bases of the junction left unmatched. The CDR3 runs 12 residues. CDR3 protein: CASSFGTVRYTF. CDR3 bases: TGTGCCAGCAGTTTTGGGACAGTCCGCTACACCTTC.

The CDR3 loop reads CATSSSSGQAYNEQFF. The CDR3 DNA reads TGTGCCACCAGCAGTTCTAGCGGGCAGGCCTACAATGAGCAGTTCTTC. The rearrangement uses TRBV15 and TRBJ2-1, with TRBD2 matching 8 bases. From germline, CDR1 is LNHNV and CDR2 YYDKDF (reference sequence). CDR3 length equals 16 residues. V shed 3 bases and J 2 bases; nucleotides not matched to a gene: 6.

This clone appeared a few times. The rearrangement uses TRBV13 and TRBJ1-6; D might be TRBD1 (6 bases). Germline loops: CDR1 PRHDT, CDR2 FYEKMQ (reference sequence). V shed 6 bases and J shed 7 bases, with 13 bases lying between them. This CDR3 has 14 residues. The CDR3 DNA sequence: TGTGCCAGCAGGAACAGGGCTAGCAATTCACCCCTCCACTTT. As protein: CASRNRASNSPLHF.

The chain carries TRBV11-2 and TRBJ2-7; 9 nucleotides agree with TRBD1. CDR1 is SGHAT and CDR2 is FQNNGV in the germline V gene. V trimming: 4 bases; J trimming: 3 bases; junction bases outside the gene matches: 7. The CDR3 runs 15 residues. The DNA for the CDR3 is TGTGCCAGCAGCTCGGGACAGGGAAAGTACTACGAGCAGTACTTC. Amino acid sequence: CASSSGQGKYYEQYF.

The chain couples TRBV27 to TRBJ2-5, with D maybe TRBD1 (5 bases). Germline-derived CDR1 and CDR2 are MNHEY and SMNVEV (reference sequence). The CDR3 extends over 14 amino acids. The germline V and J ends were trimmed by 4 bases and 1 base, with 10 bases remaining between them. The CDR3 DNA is TGTGCCAGCAGTTGGCAGGGCGGCCAAGAGACCCAGTACTTC. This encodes CASSWQGGQETQYF.

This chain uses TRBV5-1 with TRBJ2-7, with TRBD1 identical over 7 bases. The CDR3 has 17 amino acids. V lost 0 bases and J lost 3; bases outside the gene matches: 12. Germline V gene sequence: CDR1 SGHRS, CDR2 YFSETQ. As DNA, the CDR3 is TGCGCCAGCAGCTTGGCGTACGGGGACAGAGCGATCTACGAGCAGTACTTC. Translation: CASSLAYGDRAIYEQYF.

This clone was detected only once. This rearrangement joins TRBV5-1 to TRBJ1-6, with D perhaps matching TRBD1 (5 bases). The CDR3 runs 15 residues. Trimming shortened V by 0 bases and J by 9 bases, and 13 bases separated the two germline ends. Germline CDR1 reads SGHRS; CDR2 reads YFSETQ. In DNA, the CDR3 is TGCGCCAGCAGCTTGGGACAGCACTCGGGTTCACCCCTCCACTTT. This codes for CASSLGQHSGSPLHF.

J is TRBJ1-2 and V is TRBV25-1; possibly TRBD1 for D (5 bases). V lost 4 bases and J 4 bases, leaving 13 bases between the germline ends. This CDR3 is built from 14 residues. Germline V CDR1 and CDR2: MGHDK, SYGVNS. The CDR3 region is CASSARGGRYGYTF. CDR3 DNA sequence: TGTGCCAGCAGTGCGCGGGGCGGGCGCTATGGCTACACCTTC.

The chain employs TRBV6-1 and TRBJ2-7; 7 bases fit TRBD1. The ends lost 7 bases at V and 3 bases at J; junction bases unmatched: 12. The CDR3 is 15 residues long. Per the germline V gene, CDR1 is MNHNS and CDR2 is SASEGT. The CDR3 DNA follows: TGTGCCAGCATTGAGACCGGGACAGCCGACTACGAGCAGTACTTC. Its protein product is CASIETGTADYEQYF.

The CDR3 region is CASSEMAGGSYEQYF. In DNA form, the CDR3 reads TGTGCCAGCAGTGAAATGGCGGGAGGCTCCTACGAGCAGTACTTC. The chain joins TRBV6-1 to TRBJ2-7, with TRBD2 matching 8 bases. The V and J ends lost 2 bases and 0 bases, in that order; junction bases with no gene match: 3. Per the germline V gene, CDR1 is MNHNS and CDR2 is SASEGT. The CDR3 covers 15 residues.

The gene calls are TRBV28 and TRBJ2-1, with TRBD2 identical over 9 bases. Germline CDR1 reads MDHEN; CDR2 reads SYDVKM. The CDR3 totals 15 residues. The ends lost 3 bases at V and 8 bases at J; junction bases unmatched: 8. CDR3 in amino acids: CASSLGGRARDEQFF. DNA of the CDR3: TGTGCCAGCAGTTTGGGCGGGAGGGCCAGGGATGAGCAGTTCTTC.

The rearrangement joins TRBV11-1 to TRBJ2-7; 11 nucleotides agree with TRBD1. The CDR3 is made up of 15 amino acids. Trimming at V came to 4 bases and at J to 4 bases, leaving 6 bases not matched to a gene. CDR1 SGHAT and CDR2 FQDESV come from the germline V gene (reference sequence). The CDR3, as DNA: TGTGCCAGCAGCTCACATGGGACAGGGGGTTACGAGCAGTACTTC. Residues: CASSSHGTGGYEQYF.

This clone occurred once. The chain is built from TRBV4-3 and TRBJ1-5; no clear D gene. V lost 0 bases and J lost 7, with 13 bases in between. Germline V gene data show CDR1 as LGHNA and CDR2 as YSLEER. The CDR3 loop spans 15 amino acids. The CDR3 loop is CASSQDQSPEQPQHF. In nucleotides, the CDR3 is TGCGCCAGCAGCCAAGATCAGTCACCGGAGCAGCCCCAGCATTTT.

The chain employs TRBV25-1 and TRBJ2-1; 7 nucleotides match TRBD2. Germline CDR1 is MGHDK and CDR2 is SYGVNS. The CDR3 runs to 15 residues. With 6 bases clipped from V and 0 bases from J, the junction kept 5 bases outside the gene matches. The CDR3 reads CASSRREGSYNEQFF. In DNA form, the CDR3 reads TGTGCCAGCAGCCGTAGGGAGGGCTCCTACAATGAGCAGTTCTTC. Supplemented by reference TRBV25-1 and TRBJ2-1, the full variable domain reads EADIYQTPRYLVIGTGKKITLECSQTMGHDKMYWYQQDPGMELHLIHYSYGVNSTEKGDLSSESTVSRIRTEHFPLTLESARPSHTSQYLCASSRREGSYNEQFFGPGTRLTVL.

The DNA of the CDR3 is TGTGCCAGCAGTTACTCGATGGGTATTGGAGACCTTGAGCAGTTCTTC. This gives the protein CASSYSMGIGDLEQFF. This chain links TRBV6-5 with TRBJ2-1; D is uncertain. This CDR3 has 16 residues. V lost 0 bases to trimming and J lost 9 bases, with 18 bases between them. Per the germline V gene, CDR1 is MNHEY and CDR2 is SVGAGI.

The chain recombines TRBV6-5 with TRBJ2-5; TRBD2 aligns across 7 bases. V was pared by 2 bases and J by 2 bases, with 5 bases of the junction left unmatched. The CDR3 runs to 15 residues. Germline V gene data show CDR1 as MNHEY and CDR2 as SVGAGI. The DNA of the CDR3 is TGTGCCAGCAGTTACAGCTGGGGGGGACAAGAGACCCAGTACTTC. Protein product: CASSYSWGGQETQYF.

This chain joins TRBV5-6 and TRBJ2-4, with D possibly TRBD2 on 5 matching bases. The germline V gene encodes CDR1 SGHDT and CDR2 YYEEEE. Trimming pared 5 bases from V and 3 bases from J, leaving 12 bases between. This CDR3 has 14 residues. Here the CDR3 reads CASRQWTGKNIQYF. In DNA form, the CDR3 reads TGTGCCAGCAGACAATGGACTGGCAAAAACATTCAGTACTTC.

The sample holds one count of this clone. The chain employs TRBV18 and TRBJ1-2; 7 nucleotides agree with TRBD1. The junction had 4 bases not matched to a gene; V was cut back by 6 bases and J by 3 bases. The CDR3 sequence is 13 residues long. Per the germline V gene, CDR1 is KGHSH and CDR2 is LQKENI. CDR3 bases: TGTGCCAGCTCGCCGGGACAGTACTATGGCTACACCTTC. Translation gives CASSPGQYYGYTF. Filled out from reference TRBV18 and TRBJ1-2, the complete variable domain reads NAGVMQNPRHLVRRRGQEARLRCSPMKGHSHVYWYRQLPEEGLKFMVYLQKENIIDESGMPKERFSAEFPKEGPSILRIQQVVRGDSAAYFCASSPGQYYGYTFGSGTRLTVV.